Described below is a single T cell receptor beta chain sequence and its context. Its specificity is unknown. This CDR3 has 13 amino acids. After removal of 4 bases from V and 6 bases from J, the junction contained 5 bases not matched to a gene. Germline V gene sequence: CDR1 MNHEY, CDR2 SMNVEV (reference sequence). This entry is derived from a study of OX40 agonist ivuxolimab in advanced cancers. Background on the study: Those enrolled were approximately 78% male, with a mean age of approximately 60 years and ages from about 20 to 80.

Study conclusions and caveats: CD4+ and CD8+ blood T cells expanded clonally by week 6 at 0.1 to 3.0 mg/kg. Some patients without response likewise showed low normalized clonal expansion.

TCRdb's copy holds only in-frame clones and misses some; the assay was immunoSEQ multiplex PCR. The sample shows approximately 52,000 clones, 94% of them seen only once. The receptor comes from an adult with an advanced solid tumor such as melanoma, head and neck, liver or kidney cancer. The material was CD4+ or CD8+ T cells sorted from blood, obtained in a trial of the OX40 agonist ivuxolimab. This chain links TRBV27 with TRBJ1-2, with TRBD1 matching over 7 bases. Here the CDR3 reads CASSSTGQNGYTF. The CDR3 DNA is TGTGCCAGCAGTTCGACAGGGCAGAATGGCTACACCTTC.